The entry below gives a single TCR beta chain sequence along with its context. Its antigen is still unknown. Researchers ran the PCR with 60 Vbeta and 13 Jbeta primers. Assay used: immunoSEQ multiplex PCR; TCRdb lists only in-frame clones, some missing. Recorded for this sample: about 130,000 clones. This entry belongs to a study of cytomegalovirus exposure and HLA in healthy donors. Study results and caveats: In a later analysis, an Asian-associated ancestry cluster reportedly showed fewer N-insertions than the roughly 700-donor mean. Reportedly, TCR beta sequences accurately predicted HLA-A and HLA-B alleles in most subjects. Earlier analysis looked at TCR beta V segments, and most were productive about 87% or about 30% of the time.

The CDR3 runs to 18 residues. The germline gives CDR1 MNHEY, CDR2 SMNVEV (reference sequence). With 2 bases clipped from V and 7 bases from J, the junction kept 12 bases outside the gene matches. The chain has TRBV27 and TRBJ2-2; 11 bases map to TRBD2. The clonotype comes from a man aged 18 to 35 in good health and CMV-seronegative. Sequencing was performed on PBMCs. The CDR3 coding sequence is TGTGCCAGCAGTTTAACCGGTACTAGCGGGAGAGGGGGCGGGGAGCTGTTTTTT. The encoded protein is CASSLTGTSGRGGGELFF.